Listed below are T cell receptor beta chains from one sample, sequenced in a study of naive and memory T cell subsets. One entry per CDR3 protein, called by TCRdb with MiXCR from the 5' RACE reads. The sample lists around 56,000 distinct CDR3 sequences; about 7.1% were seen once. The receptors come from a female donor in good health. The CDR3 runs from the conserved cysteine through the conserved F or W. Fields, in order: V gene, clone size, D gene, J gene, CDR3 protein, CDR3 DNA. The D gene is left open where the match is weak. Expanded clones get a size class; other rows say once, few or many, or leave the size out.

TRBV18	many	NA	TRBJ1-3	CASSPSSGNTIYF	TGTGCCAGCTCACCGAGCTCTGGAAACACCATATATTTT
TRBV9	few	TRBD1	TRBJ1-5	CASSASSQGGKPQHF	TGTGCCAGCAGCGCGTCATCACAGGGGGGGAAGCCCCAGCATTTT
TRBV12-3/TRBV12-4	many	NA	TRBJ1-6	CASRARDNFNSPLHF	TGTGCCAGCAGGGCCCGGGACAATTTTAATTCACCCCTCCACTTT
TRBV14	NA	NA	TRBJ2-1	CASSQGFRGGWNEQFF	TGTGCCAGCAGCCAAGGCTTCAGGGGGGGATGGAATGAGCAGTTCTTC
TRBV5-1	NA	TRBD2	TRBJ2-3	CASRLAGATDTQYF	TGCGCCAGCAGGTTAGCGGGTGCTACAGATACGCAGTATTTT
TRBV7-2	many	NA	TRBJ2-1	CASSLPGGAWGNEQFF	TGTGCCAGCAGCTTACCGGGGGGCGCCTGGGGAAATGAGCAGTTCTTC
TRBV18	NA	NA	TRBJ2-7	CASSRATPPGNEQYF	TGTGCCAGCTCAAGGGCCACCCCCCCTGGGAACGAGCAGTACTTC
TRBV7-9	many	NA	TRBJ1-5	CASSLGTGYNQPQHF	TGTGCCAGCAGCTTAGGTACAGGGTACAATCAGCCCCAGCATTTT
TRBV2	NA	NA	TRBJ1-2	CASREDRPYGYTF	TGTGCCAGCAGAGAGGACAGACCCTATGGCTACACCTTC
TRBV5-1	NA	TRBD2	TRBJ2-5	CASSLSSGEETQYF	TGCGCCAGCAGCTTGTCTAGCGGGGAAGAGACCCAGTACTTC
TRBV28	few	TRBD1	TRBJ2-7	CASRMGTGSYEQYF	TGTGCCAGCAGGATGGGGACAGGGTCCTACGAGCAGTACTTC
TRBV20-1	few	NA	TRBJ2-6	CSARQGGRISGANVLTF	TGCAGTGCTAGACAGGGGGGTAGGATCTCTGGGGCCAACGTCCTGACTTTC
TRBV29-1	few	NA	TRBJ2-1	CSVALGGFGNEQFF	TGCAGCGTTGCCCTAGGTGGGTTCGGCAATGAGCAGTTCTTC
TRBV2	NA	TRBD1	TRBJ1-6	CASSRDRKNSPLHF	TGTGCCAGCAGCCGGGACAGAAAGAATTCACCCCTCCACTTT
TRBV7-6	few	NA	TRBJ1-1	CASSMTALNTEAFF	TGTGCCAGCAGCATGACAGCTTTGAACACTGAAGCTTTCTTT
TRBV27	many	NA	TRBJ1-5	CASRSGQGVSNQPQHF	TGTGCCAGCAGGTCTGGGCAGGGTGTGAGCAATCAGCCCCAGCATTTT
TRBV29-1	few	NA	TRBJ1-2	CSVSQVNYGYTF	TGCAGCGTTAGCCAGGTCAACTATGGCTACACCTTC
TRBV6-2/TRBV6-3	many	NA	TRBJ1-1	CASSPSPNTEAFF	TGTGCCAGCAGTCCGAGTCCGAACACTGAAGCTTTCTTT
TRBV19	NA	NA	TRBJ2-1	CASSILAISSYNEQFF	TGTGCCAGTAGTATTCTAGCGATTAGCTCCTACAATGAGCAGTTCTTC
TRBV3-1	few	NA	TRBJ2-3	CASSPPRRGWFYTQYF	TGTGCCAGCAGCCCCCCCCGAAGAGGGTGGTTTTATACGCAGTATTTT
TRBV7-2	NA	NA	TRBJ2-1	CASSFTTYNEQFF	TGTGCCAGCAGCTTTACAACATACAATGAGCAGTTCTTC
TRBV29-1	many	NA	TRBJ1-5	CSVVWALGNQPQHF	TGCAGCGTTGTCTGGGCGCTGGGCAATCAGCCCCAGCATTTT
TRBV2	many	NA	TRBJ2-3	CASNLWTGTDTQYF	TGTGCCAGCAACCTATGGACAGGCACAGATACGCAGTATTTT
TRBV7-8	many	NA	TRBJ1-6	CASSFSAGNSPLHF	TGTGCCAGCAGCTTTAGCGCAGGGAATTCACCCCTCCACTTT
TRBV2	many	NA	TRBJ1-1	CASSVGSGTEAFF	TGTGCCAGCAGTGTAGGGTCGGGGACTGAAGCTTTCTTT
TRBV28	few	TRBD2	TRBJ2-4	CAAAGEAKNIQYF	TGTGCCGCGGCGGGGGAGGCCAAAAACATTCAGTACTTC
TRBV20-1	many	NA	TRBJ2-1	CSASEARYKEQFF	TGCAGTGCTAGTGAGGCCAGATACAAAGAGCAGTTCTTC
TRBV10-3	many	NA	TRBJ1-5	CAIGQSNQPQHF	TGTGCCATCGGACAGAGCAATCAGCCCCAGCATTTT
TRBV6-9	NA	NA	TRBJ1-4	CASSYSSRGEEKLFF	TGTGCCAGCAGTTATTCGAGTAGGGGAGAGGAAAAACTGTTTTTT